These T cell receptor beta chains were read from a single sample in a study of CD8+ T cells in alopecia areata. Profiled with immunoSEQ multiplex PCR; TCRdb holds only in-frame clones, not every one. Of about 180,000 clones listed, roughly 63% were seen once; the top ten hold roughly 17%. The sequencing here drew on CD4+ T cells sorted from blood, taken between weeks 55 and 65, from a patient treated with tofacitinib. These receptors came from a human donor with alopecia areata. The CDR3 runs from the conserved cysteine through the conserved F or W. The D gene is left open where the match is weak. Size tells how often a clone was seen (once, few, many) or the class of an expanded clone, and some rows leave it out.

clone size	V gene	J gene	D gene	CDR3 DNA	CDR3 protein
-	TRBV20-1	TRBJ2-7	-	TGCAGGGTAAAACAGGGAAACGAGCAGTACTTC	CRVKQGNEQYF
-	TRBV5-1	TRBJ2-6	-	TGCGCCAGCAGCTTGGGGACAGCCTCTGGGGCCAACGTCCTGACTTTC	CASSLGTASGANVLTF
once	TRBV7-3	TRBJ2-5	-	TGTGCCAGCAGTCAGTCGGGGGGCCGGGAGACCCAGTACTTC	CASSQSGGRETQYF
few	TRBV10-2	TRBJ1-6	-	TGCGCCAGCAGTGTGGGAAGCTCCTATAATTCACCCCTCCACTTT	CASSVGSSYNSPLHF
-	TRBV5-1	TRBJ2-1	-	TGCGCCAGCAGCTTGGTACCGGGGGCGGTATACAATGAGCAGTTCTTC	CASSLVPGAVYNEQFF
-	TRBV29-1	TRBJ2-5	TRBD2	TGCAGCGCCTCAGGGACTAGCGGCAGGCAAGAGACCCAGTACTTC	CSASGTSGRQETQYF
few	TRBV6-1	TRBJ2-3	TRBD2	TGTGCCAGCAGTGAACTAGCGGGAAGCACAGATACGCAGTATTTT	CASSELAGSTDTQYF
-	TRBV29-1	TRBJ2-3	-	TGCAGCGTTGATATCTCAGGGCTGGGCACAGATACGCAGTATTTT	CSVDISGLGTDTQYF
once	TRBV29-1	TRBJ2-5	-	TGCAGCGTTGGGGTCTCAGAGACCCAGTACTTC	CSVGVSETQYF
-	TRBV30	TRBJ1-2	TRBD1	TGTGCCTGGTCCCCAATCGACAGGGACGGCTACACCTTC	CAWSPIDRDGYTF
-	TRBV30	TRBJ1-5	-	TGTGCCTGGAGTGGATCGGGTAATCAGCCCCAGCATTTT	CAWSGSGNQPQHF
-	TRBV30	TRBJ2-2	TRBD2	TGTGCCTGGAGTGTTAAGCGGGGGTACACCGGGGAGCTGTTTTTT	CAWSVKRGYTGELFF
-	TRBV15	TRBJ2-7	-	TGTGCCACCAGGATTTTGGACGGGTCCTACGAGCAGTACTTC	CATRILDGSYEQYF
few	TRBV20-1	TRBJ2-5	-	TGCAGTGCACCTCAGGGGGAGACCCAGTACTTC	CSAPQGETQYF
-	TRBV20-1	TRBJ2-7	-	TGCAGTGCCTTTAGGGCGGACGAGCAGTACTTC	CSAFRADEQYF
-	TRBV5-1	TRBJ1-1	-	TGCGCCAGCAGCCCGATCGGAGGGACAAAAATGAACACTGAAGCTTTCTTT	CASSPIGGTKMNTEAFF
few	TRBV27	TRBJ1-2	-	TGTGCCAGCAGTCTTATCCCACCCAAGGGACACCTCGGGGGCTACACCTTC	CASSLIPPKGHLGGYTF
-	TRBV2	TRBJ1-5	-	TGTGCCAGCAGTACCCCAGGTGGAAGCAATCAGCCCCAGCATTTT	CASSTPGGSNQPQHF
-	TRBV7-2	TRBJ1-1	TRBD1	TGTGCCAGCAGCACCGACAGGGGCAGGACTGAAGCTTTCTTT	CASSTDRGRTEAFF
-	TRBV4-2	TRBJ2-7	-	TGTGCCAGCAGCCGCCGGGGTAATGGGAACGAGCAGTACTTC	CASSRRGNGNEQYF
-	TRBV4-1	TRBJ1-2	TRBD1	TGCGCCAGCAGCCAACCGGACAGGGGAAACTATGGCTACACCTTC	CASSQPDRGNYGYTF
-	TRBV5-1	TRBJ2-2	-	TGCGCCAGCAGCTTGGTACAGGCAAACACCGGGGAGCTGTTTTTT	CASSLVQANTGELFF
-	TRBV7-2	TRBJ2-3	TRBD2	TGTGCCAGCAGCTCGACTAGCGGGGGCCTATTTAGCACAGATACGCAGTATTTT	CASSSTSGGLFSTDTQYF
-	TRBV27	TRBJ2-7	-	TGTGCCAGCAGTTGGGCCCAGGGCTACGAGCAGTACTTC	CASSWAQGYEQYF
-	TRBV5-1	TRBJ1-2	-	TGCGCCAGCAGCTTGCATGGAATGGGTGGAGGAGACTATGGCTACACCTTC	CASSLHGMGGGDYGYTF
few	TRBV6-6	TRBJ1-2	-	TGTGCCAGCAGCCCCGGCGCAGATTATGGCTACACCTTC	CASSPGADYGYTF
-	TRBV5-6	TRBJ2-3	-	TGTGCCAGCAGCTTGGACAGGTTGACAGATACGCAGTATTTT	CASSLDRLTDTQYF
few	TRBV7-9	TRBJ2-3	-	TGTGCCAGCAGCTCTCAACAGGTTACGACGCAGTATTTT	CASSSQQVTTQYF
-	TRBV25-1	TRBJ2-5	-	TGTGCCACCCGGGACCCCTCAAGGGAGACCCAGTACTTC	CATRDPSRETQYF
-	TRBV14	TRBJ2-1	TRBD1	TGTGCCAGCAGCGCACGACAGGGACCTAACAATGAGCAGTTCTTC	CASSARQGPNNEQFF
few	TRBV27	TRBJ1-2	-	TGTGCCAGCAGTTTAGGGTTCCGCGATAACTATGGCTACACCTTC	CASSLGFRDNYGYTF
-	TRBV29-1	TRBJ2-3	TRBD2	TGCAGCGTTGAAACGTTAACTAGCGGTTCTAGCACAGATACGCAGTATTTT	CSVETLTSGSSTDTQYF
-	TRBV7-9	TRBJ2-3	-	TGTGCCAGCAGCCAAACCCCAGATACGCAGTATTTT	CASSQTPDTQYF
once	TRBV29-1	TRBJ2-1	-	TGCAGCGTCTCCGGGACCAGAGGCTCCAATGAGCAGTTCTTC	CSVSGTRGSNEQFF
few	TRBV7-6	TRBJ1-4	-	TGTGCCAGCAGCTTACGGCAAGGGTTCGAAAAACTGTTTTTT	CASSLRQGFEKLFF
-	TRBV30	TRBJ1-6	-	TGTGCCTGGAGGGCCGGGCCAGGGGATAATTCACCCCTCCACTTT	CAWRAGPGDNSPLHF
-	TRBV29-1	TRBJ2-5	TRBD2	TGCAGCGTTGAAGATCCCCTAGCGGGGGGGCAACGTCTGAACCAAGAGACCCAGTACTTC	CSVEDPLAGGQRLNQETQYF
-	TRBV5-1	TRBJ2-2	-	TGCGCCAGCAGCTTGGGGGCGGGCGCGAACACCGGGGAGCTGTTTTTT	CASSLGAGANTGELFF
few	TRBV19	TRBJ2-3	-	TGTGCCAGTAGTTCACCCGCGGGGAATACGCAGTATTTT	CASSSPAGNTQYF
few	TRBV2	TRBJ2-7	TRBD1	TGTGCCAGCAGCTTGATCGGGACAGGGGGCTACGAGCAGTACTTC	CASSLIGTGGYEQYF
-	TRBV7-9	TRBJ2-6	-	TGTGCCAGCAGTTCGACAGTCTCTGGGGCCAACGTCCTGACTTTC	CASSSTVSGANVLTF
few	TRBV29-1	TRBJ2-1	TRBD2	TGCAGCGTTAAACAGCGGGGGGAATCCTACAATGAGCAGTTCTTC	CSVKQRGESYNEQFF
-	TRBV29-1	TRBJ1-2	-	TGCAGCGTTGATCCGCGTGGTGGCTACACCTTC	CSVDPRGGYTF
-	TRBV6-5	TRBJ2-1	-	TGTGCCAGCAGTCTACAAAGGAATTACAATGAGCAGTTCTTC	CASSLQRNYNEQFF
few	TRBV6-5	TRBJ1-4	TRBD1	TGTGCCAGCAGTTCCGGGACAGCCCGAAAACTGTTTTTT	CASSSGTARKLFF
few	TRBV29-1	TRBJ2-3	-	TGCAGCGTTGAGGCCCGCGCGGATACGCAGTATTTT	CSVEARADTQYF
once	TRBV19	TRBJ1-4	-	TGTGCCAGTAGTATAGTTGGGCGCTATAATGAAAAACTGTTTTTT	CASSIVGRYNEKLFF
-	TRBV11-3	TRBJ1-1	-	TGTGCCAGCAGCTCCGGTACCCGACTGAACACTGAAGCTTTCTTT	CASSSGTRLNTEAFF
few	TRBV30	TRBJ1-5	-	TGTGCCTGGAGCGGGCCAGGCGGGGGAGGGGGCAATCAGCCCCAGCATTTT	CAWSGPGGGGGNQPQHF
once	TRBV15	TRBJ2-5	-	TGTGCCACCAGCAGAGTTAGTCAAGAGACCCAGTACTTC	CATSRVSQETQYF
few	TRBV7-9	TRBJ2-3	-	TGTGCCAGCAGCTTAGGGCTGGATACGCAGTATTTT	CASSLGLDTQYF
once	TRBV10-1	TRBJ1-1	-	TGCGCCAGCAGTGGAACAGTTTCTGAAGCTTTCTTT	CASSGTVSEAFF